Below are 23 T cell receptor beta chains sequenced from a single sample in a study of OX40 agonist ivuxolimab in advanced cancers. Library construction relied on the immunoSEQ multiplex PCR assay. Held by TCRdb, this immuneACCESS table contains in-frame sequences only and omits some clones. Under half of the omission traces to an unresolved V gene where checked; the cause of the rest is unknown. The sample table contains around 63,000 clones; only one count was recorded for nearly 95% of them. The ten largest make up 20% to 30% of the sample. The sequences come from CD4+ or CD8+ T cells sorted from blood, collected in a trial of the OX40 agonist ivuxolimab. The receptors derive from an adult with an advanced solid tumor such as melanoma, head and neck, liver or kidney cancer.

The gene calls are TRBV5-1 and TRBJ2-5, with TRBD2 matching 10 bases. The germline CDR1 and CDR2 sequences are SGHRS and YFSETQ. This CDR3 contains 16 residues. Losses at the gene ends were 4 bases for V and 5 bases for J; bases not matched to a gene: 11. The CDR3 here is CASSPGLAGVRETQYF. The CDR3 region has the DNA TGCGCCAGCAGCCCCGGGCTAGCGGGAGTTCGCGAGACCCAGTACTTC.

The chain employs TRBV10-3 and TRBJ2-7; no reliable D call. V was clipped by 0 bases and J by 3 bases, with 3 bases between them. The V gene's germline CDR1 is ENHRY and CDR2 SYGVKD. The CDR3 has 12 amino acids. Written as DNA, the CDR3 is TGTGCCATCAGTGAGTCGGACTACGAGCAGTACTTC. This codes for CAISESDYEQYF.

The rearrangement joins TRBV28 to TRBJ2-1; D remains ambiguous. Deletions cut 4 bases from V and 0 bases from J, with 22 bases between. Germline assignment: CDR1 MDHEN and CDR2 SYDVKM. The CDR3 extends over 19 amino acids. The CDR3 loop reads CASSYLGPPTQNSYNEQFF. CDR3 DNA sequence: TGTGCCAGCAGTTATCTAGGACCTCCCACCCAAAACTCCTACAATGAGCAGTTCTTC.

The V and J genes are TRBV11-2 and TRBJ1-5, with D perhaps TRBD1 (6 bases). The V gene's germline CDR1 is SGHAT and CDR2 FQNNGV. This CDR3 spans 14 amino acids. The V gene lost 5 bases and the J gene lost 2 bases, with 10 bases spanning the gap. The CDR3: CASSIRGGNQPQHF. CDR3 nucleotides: TGTGCCAGCAGCATCAGGGGTGGCAATCAGCCCCAGCATTTT. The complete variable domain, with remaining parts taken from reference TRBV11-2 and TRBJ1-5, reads EAGVAQSPRYKIIEKRQSVAFWCNPISGHATLYWYQQILGQGPKLLIQFQNNGVVDDSQLPKDRFSAERLKGVDSTLKIQPAKLEDSAVYLCASSIRGGNQPQHFGDGTRLSIL.

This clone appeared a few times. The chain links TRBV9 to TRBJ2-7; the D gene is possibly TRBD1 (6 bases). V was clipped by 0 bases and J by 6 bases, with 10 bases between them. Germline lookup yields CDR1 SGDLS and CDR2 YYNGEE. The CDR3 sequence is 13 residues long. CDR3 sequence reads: CASSVGGRGEQYF. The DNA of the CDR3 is TGTGCCAGCAGCGTAGGGGGGCGCGGCGAGCAGTACTTC.

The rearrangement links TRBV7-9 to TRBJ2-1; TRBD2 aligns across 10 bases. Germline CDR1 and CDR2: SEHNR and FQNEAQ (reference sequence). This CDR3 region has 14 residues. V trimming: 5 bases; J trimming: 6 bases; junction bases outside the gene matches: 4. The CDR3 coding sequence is TGTGCCAGCAGCGCTAGCGGGAGCCCCAATGAGCAGTTCTTC. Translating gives CASSASGSPNEQFF.

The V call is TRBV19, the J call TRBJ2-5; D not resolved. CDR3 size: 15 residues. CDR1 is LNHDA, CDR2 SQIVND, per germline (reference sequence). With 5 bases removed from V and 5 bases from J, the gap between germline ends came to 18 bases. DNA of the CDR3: TGTGCCAGTAGTTCACATATTGCGGCCGCCGAGACCCAGTACTTC. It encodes CASSSHIAAAETQYF. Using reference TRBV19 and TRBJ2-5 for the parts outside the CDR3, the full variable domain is DGGITQSPKYLFRKEGQNVTLSCEQNLNHDAMYWYRQDPGQGLRLIYYSQIVNDFQKGDIAEGYSVSREKKESFPLTVTSAQKNPTAFYLCASSSHIAAAETQYFGPGTRLLVL.

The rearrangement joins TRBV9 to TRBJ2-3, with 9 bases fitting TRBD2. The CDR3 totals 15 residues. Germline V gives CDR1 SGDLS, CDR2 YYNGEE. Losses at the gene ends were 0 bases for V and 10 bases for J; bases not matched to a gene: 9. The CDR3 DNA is TGTGCCAGCAGCGTAGAGGGTAGCGGGAGCCATCCGCAGTATTTT. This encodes CASSVEGSGSHPQYF.

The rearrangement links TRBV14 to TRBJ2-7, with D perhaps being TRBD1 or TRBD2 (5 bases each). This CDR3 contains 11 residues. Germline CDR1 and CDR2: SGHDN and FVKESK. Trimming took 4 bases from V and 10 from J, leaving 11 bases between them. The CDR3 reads CASSPGTVQYF. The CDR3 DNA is TGTGCCAGCAGCCCGGGGACGGTTCAGTACTTC.

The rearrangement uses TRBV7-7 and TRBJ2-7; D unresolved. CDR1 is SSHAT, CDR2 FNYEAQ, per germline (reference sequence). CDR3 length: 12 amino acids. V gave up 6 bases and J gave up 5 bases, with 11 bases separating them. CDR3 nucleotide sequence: TGTGCCAGCAGTGAACGGAGCCACGAGCAGTACTTC. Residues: CASSERSHEQYF.

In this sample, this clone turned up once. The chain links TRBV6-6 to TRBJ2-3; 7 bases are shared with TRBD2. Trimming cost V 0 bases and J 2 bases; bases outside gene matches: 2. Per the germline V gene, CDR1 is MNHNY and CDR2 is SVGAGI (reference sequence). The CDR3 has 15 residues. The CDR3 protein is CASSYSSGLTDTQYF. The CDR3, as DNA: TGTGCCAGCAGTTACTCTAGCGGGCTCACAGATACGCAGTATTTT.

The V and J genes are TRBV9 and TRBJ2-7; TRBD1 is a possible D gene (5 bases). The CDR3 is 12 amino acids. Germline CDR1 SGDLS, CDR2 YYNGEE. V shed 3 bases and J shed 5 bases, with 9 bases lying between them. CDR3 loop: CASSATGNEQYF. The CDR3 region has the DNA TGTGCCAGCAGCGCCACAGGCAACGAGCAGTACTTC. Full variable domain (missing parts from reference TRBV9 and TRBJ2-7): DSGVTQTPKHLITATGQRVTLRCSPRSGDLSVYWYQQSLDQGLQFLIQYYNGEERAKGNILERFSAQQFPDLHSELNLSSLELGDSALYFCASSATGNEQYFGPGTRLTVT.

The CDR3 sequence is CASSQLQGEVRETQYF. The CDR3 DNA reads as TGTGCCAGCAGCCAACTACAGGGGGAGGTTCGAGAGACCCAGTACTTC. This chain links TRBV4-2 with TRBJ2-5; TRBD1 aligns across 8 bases. The germline V gene has CDR1 LGHNA and CDR2 YNFKEQ. The V gene end was trimmed by 2 bases and the J gene end by 4 bases; junction bases not matched to a gene: 9. The CDR3 runs to 16 residues.

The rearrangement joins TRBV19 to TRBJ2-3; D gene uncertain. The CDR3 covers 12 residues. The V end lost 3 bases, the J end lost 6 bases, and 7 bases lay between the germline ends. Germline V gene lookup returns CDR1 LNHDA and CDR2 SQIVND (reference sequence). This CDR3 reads CASSMVSDTQYF. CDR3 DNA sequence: TGTGCCAGTAGTATGGTGTCGGATACGCAGTATTTT.

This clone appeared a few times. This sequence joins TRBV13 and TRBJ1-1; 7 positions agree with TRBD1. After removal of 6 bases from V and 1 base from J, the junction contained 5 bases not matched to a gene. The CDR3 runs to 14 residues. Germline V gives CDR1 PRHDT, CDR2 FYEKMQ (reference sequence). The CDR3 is CASSWGQQNTEAFF. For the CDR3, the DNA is TGTGCCAGCAGTTGGGGACAGCAGAACACTGAAGCTTTCTTT.

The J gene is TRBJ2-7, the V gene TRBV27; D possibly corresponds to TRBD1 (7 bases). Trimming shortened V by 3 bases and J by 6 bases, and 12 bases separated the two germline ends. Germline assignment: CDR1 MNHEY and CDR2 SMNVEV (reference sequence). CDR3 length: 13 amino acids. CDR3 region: CASSFQGGGEQYF. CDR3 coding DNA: TGTGCCAGCAGTTTCCAGGGGGGAGGCGAGCAGTACTTC.

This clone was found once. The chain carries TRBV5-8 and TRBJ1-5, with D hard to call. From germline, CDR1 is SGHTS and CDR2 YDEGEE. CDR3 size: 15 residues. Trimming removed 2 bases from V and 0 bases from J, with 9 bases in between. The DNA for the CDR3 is TGTGCCAGCAGCTTAAGTCAGGCTAGCAATCAGCCCCAGCATTTT. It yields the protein CASSLSQASNQPQHF. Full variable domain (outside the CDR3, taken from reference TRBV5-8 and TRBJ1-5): EAGVTQSPTHLIKTRGQQATLRCSPISGHTSVYWYQQALGLGLQFLLWYDEGEERNRGNFPPRFSGRQFPNYSSELNVNALELEDSALYLCASSLSQASNQPQHFGDGTRLSIL.

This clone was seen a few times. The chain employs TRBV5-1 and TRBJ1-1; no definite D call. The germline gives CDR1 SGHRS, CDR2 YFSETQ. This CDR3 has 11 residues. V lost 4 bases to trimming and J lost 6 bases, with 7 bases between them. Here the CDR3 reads CASSGRSEAFF. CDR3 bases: TGCGCCAGCAGCGGGCGGTCTGAAGCTTTCTTT.

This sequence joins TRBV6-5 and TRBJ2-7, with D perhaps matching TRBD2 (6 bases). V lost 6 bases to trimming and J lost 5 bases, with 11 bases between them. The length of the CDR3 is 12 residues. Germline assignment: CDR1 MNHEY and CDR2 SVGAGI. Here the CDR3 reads CASRTEGNEQYF. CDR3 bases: TGTGCCAGCAGAACGGAGGGAAACGAGCAGTACTTC.

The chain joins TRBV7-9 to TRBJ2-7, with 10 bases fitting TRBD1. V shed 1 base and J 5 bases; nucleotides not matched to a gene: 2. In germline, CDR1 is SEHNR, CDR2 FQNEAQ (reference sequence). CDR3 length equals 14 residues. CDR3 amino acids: CASSLVGQGNEQYF. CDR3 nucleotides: TGTGCCAGCAGCTTAGTGGGACAGGGGAACGAGCAGTACTTC. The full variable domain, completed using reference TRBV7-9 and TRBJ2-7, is DTGVSQNPRHKITKRGQNVTFRCDPISEHNRLYWYRQTLGQGPEFLTYFQNEAQLEKSRLLSDRFSAERPKGSFSTLEIQRTEQGDSAMYLCASSLVGQGNEQYFGPGTRLTVT.

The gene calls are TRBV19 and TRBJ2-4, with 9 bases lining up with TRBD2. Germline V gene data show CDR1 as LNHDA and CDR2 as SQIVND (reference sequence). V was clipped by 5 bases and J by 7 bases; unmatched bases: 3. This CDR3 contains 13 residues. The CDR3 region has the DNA TGTGCCAGTAGTTCTAGCGGGATGAACATTCAGTACTTC. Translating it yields CASSSSGMNIQYF.

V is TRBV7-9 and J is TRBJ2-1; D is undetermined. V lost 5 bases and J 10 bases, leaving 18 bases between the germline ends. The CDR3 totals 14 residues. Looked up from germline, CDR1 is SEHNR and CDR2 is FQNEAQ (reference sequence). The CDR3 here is CASSPTYREGEQFF. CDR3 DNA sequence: TGTGCCAGCAGCCCGACATATAGGGAAGGAGAGCAGTTCTTC.

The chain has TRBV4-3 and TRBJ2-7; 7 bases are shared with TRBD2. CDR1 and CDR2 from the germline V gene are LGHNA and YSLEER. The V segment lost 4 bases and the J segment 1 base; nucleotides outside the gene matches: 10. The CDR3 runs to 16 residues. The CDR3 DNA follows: TGCGCCAGCAGCCTAGGGAGGGGACTGGGATCCTACGAGCAGTACTTC. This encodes CASSLGRGLGSYEQYF.